Sequencing of this T cell receptor (beta chain) was carried out in a study of shared clonotypes between healthy human individuals. CD8 cells classed as naive were CD45RO-negative and positively selected for CCR7, excluding terminally differentiated effector memory CD45RA+ cells. Libraries were prepared by immunoSEQ multiplex PCR; TCRdb keeps only in-frame clonotypes and omits some of them. The table records more than 2 million clones, 85% to 95% of them present only once. Unmatched junction bases numbered 9, after V lost 0 bases and J lost 4 bases. Germline V gene lookup returns CDR1 LGHNA and CDR2 YSLEER. This CDR3 has 17 amino acids.

The rearrangement joins TRBV4-3 to TRBJ2-3; TRBD2 matches at 8 bases. The sequence was collected from a man between 18 and 35 years old in good health. The sequenced sample was naive CD8+ T cells sorted from blood. DNA for the CDR3: TGCGCCAGCAGCCAAGATCCCAGAGCGGGAGAGGCAGATACGCAGTATTTT. Translated, it gives CASSQDPRAGEADTQYF.